These 23 T cell receptor beta chains originate from one sample sequenced in a study of blood T cell repertoires in COVID-19. Sequencing used immunoSEQ multiplex PCR; TCRdb keeps in-frame clones, though not all of them. The sample includes 200,000 to 250,000 clones, about 87% of them seen just once. The specimen sequenced was PBMCs or T cells enriched from blood (not recorded which). Receptors originate from a woman in her thirties who had been exposed to COVID-19.

In DNA, the CDR3 is TGCGCCAGCAGCCTATCCGGGACTAGCGGGAGCGGCACAGATACGCAGTATTTT. It encodes CASSLSGTSGSGTDTQYF. V is TRBV4-1 and J is TRBJ2-3, with 14 bases matching TRBD2. Germline lookup yields CDR1 MGHRA and CDR2 YSYEKL. V gave up 4 bases and J gave up 1 base; unmatched junction bases: 7. This CDR3 has 18 amino acids.

This clone was seen only a few times. The V gene is TRBV19, the J gene TRBJ1-2, with 9 positions matching TRBD1. Trimming at V came to 5 bases and at J to 0 bases, leaving 7 bases not matched to a gene. The germline V gene encodes CDR1 LNHDA and CDR2 SQIVND (reference sequence). The CDR3 is 16 residues long. CDR3 in DNA: TGTGCCAGTAGTTCACAGGGGGCGGCAACTAACTATGGCTACACCTTC. It is translated as CASSSQGAATNYGYTF.

This clone was seen a few times. The chain joins TRBV10-1 to TRBJ2-3, with TRBD2 matching over 10 bases. CDR1 and CDR2 from the germline V gene are WNHNN and SYGVQD (reference sequence). Trimming removed 4 bases from V and 4 bases from J; junction bases left unmatched: 5. The CDR3 is 15 residues long. CDR3 in amino acids: CASSVGTSEADTQYF. The CDR3 DNA sequence: TGCGCCAGCAGTGTAGGGACTAGCGAAGCAGATACGCAGTATTTT.

This clone is a singleton in its sample. This chain connects TRBV19 to TRBJ2-1, with 7 bases lining up with TRBD2. This CDR3 has 17 residues. V lost 1 base, J lost 4 bases, and 10 bases stayed unmatched. Germline CDR1 and CDR2: LNHDA and SQIVND (reference sequence). The CDR3 DNA reads as TGTGCCAGTAGTATAGGGGCCCCGGGAGGCACATACAATGAGCAGTTCTTC. It specifies CASSIGAPGGTYNEQFF.

The chain employs TRBV5-5 and TRBJ2-1, with TRBD2 identical over 9 bases. Trimming removed 0 bases from V and 7 bases from J; junction bases left unmatched: 5. CDR3 length: 15 amino acids. Germline values: CDR1 SGHKS, CDR2 YYEKEE (reference sequence). The DNA for the CDR3 is TGTGCCAGCAGCTTGGTTGCGGGAGGGCTGAATGAGCAGTTCTTC. It translates to CASSLVAGGLNEQFF.

J is TRBJ1-2 and V is TRBV9, with 7 bases matching TRBD1. J gave up 4 bases and V 4 bases, and 13 bases lay outside the gene matches. The CDR3 contains 16 residues. Germline V CDR1 and CDR2: SGDLS, YYNGEE. The CDR3 sequence is CASSPWTGTPSYGYTF. The DNA for the CDR3 is TGTGCCAGCAGCCCATGGACAGGAACTCCTTCCTATGGCTACACCTTC. Full variable domain (outside the CDR3, taken from reference TRBV9 and TRBJ1-2): DSGVTQTPKHLITATGQRVTLRCSPRSGDLSVYWYQQSLDQGLQFLIQYYNGEERAKGNILERFSAQQFPDLHSELNLSSLELGDSALYFCASSPWTGTPSYGYTFGSGTRLTVV.

V is TRBV4-1 and J is TRBJ2-3, with 10 bases aligning to TRBD2. V gave up 0 bases and J gave up 5 bases; unmatched junction bases: 11. In germline, CDR1 is MGHRA, CDR2 YSYEKL. The CDR3 has 18 amino acids. In DNA form, the CDR3 reads TGCGCCAGCAGCCAAGAAAGCTCCCTAGCGGGAGCGAGAGATACGCAGTATTTT. It is translated as CASSQESSLAGARDTQYF.

This clone was picked up many times. The chain links TRBV14 to TRBJ1-2; 8 bases line up with TRBD1. V dropped 4 bases and J dropped 6; count of bases not matched to a gene: 1. The germline CDR1 and CDR2 sequences are SGHDN and FVKESK. The CDR3 runs 12 residues. The CDR3 DNA reads as TGTGCCAGCAGCCCCAGGGGGCATGGCTACACCTTC. Translation gives CASSPRGHGYTF.

The chain carries TRBV9 and TRBJ2-2, with D possibly matching TRBD1 (5 bases). The CDR3 is 19 residues long. V was cut by 3 bases and J by 0 bases, with 21 bases left in between. Germline CDR1 and CDR2: SGDLS and YYNGEE. The CDR3 region is CASSDSGRAHLANTGELFF. DNA of the CDR3: TGTGCCAGCAGCGACTCGGGCAGGGCCCACCTTGCGAACACCGGGGAGCTGTTTTTT.

The chain joins TRBV25-1 to TRBJ1-4, with D perhaps TRBD1 (5 bases). Trimming left V 5 bases short and J 8 bases short, with 18 bases between. CDR1 MGHDK and CDR2 SYGVNS come from the germline V gene. This CDR3 contains 15 residues. CDR3 region: CASSSMGGFPEKLFF. CDR3 sequence (DNA): TGTGCCAGCAGTAGCATGGGGGGGTTTCCCGAAAAACTGTTTTTT.

For the CDR3, the DNA is TGTGCCAGCAGCTACTTGTCTGGGGCCAACGTCCTGACTTTC. This sequence encodes CASSYLSGANVLTF. V usage is TRBV5-4 and J usage is TRBJ2-6; D unresolved. Trimming removed 3 bases from V and 1 base from J, with 5 bases in between. Germline-derived CDR1 and CDR2 are SGHNT and YYREEE (reference sequence). This CDR3 spans 14 amino acids.

J is TRBJ2-6 and V is TRBV19; D is possibly TRBD1 (7 bases). Trimming shortened V by 3 bases and J by 2 bases, and 26 bases separated the two germline ends. This CDR3 is built from 21 residues. Germline CDR1 LNHDA, CDR2 SQIVND (reference sequence). The DNA of the CDR3 is TGTGCCAGTAGTATTATCCAGGGGGGCGCAAACCCTGCCCCTGGGGCCAACGTCCTGACTTTC. It yields the protein CASSIIQGGANPAPGANVLTF.

This chain links TRBV3-1 (or the pseudogene TRBV3-2) with TRBJ1-3; 7 bases map to TRBD1. The CDR3 covers 16 residues. The V gene end was trimmed by 2 bases and the J gene end by 6 bases; junction bases not matched to a gene: 10. Germline values: CDR1 LGHDT, CDR2 YNNKEL (reference sequence). As DNA, the CDR3 is TGTGCCAGCAGCCAATCCTTCACAGGGGAAGCAAACACCATATATTTT. Translated, it gives CASSQSFTGEANTIYF.

This clone occurred once. The rearrangement uses TRBV6-5 and TRBJ2-1; tentative D call: TRBD2 (6 bases). This CDR3 spans 15 amino acids. The germline gives CDR1 MNHEY, CDR2 SVGAGI. The V end was cut by 0 bases, the J end by 8 bases, with 14 bases between. The CDR3 bases are TGTGCCAGCAGTTACTCACCGGGACTTGGGGATGAGCAGTTCTTC. Protein sequence: CASSYSPGLGDEQFF.

This clone occurred a few times. The chain joins TRBV9 to TRBJ2-5; D is uncertain. Trimming removed 7 bases from V and 0 bases from J, with 13 bases in between. Germline CDR1 reads SGDLS; CDR2 reads YYNGEE. CDR3 length equals 14 residues. The CDR3: CASSPGPHQETQYF. CDR3 in DNA: TGTGCCAGCTCTCCGGGTCCCCACCAAGAGACCCAGTACTTC. Filled out from reference TRBV9 and TRBJ2-5, the complete variable domain reads DSGVTQTPKHLITATGQRVTLRCSPRSGDLSVYWYQQSLDQGLQFLIQYYNGEERAKGNILERFSAQQFPDLHSELNLSSLELGDSALYFCASSPGPHQETQYFGPGTRLLVL.

The sample holds one count of this clone. The chain joins TRBV28 to TRBJ1-5; weak D call: TRBD1 (6 bases). The CDR3 covers 15 residues. Germline CDR1 and CDR2: MDHEN and SYDVKM. The V gene lost 10 bases and the J gene lost 0 bases, with 16 bases spanning the gap. CDR3 coding DNA: TGTGCCAACCGGAGGGGGGGCTATAGCAATCAGCCCCAGCATTTT. This sequence encodes CANRRGGYSNQPQHF.

The chain employs TRBV3-1 (or the pseudogene TRBV3-2) and TRBJ2-7, with D possibly matching TRBD2 (6 bases). With 3 bases removed from V and 3 bases from J, the gap between germline ends came to 9 bases. This CDR3 spans 13 amino acids. Germline loops: CDR1 LGHDT, CDR2 YNNKEL (reference sequence). The CDR3 loop reads CASSQVEGYEQYF. In DNA, the CDR3 is TGTGCCAGCAGCCAGGTGGAGGGCTACGAGCAGTACTTC.

This chain connects TRBV20-1 to TRBJ1-2; D gene uncertain. CDR1 is DFQATT, CDR2 SNEGSKA, per germline (reference sequence). This CDR3 has 11 residues. CDR3: CILPIPYGYTF. In DNA, the CDR3 is TGCATCCTTCCCATACCCTACGGCTACACCTTC.

The chain is built from TRBV27 and TRBJ2-7; 9 bases fit TRBD1. V dropped 6 bases and J dropped 5; count of bases not matched to a gene: 5. Germline loops: CDR1 MNHEY, CDR2 SMNVEV (reference sequence). The length of the CDR3 is 13 residues. The CDR3 spells CASSGTGRDEQYF. In DNA form, the CDR3 reads TGTGCCAGCAGCGGGACAGGGAGGGACGAGCAGTACTTC.

J is TRBJ1-1 and V is TRBV4-1; 9 bases line up with TRBD1. CDR3 size: 16 residues. Losses at the gene ends were 6 bases for V and 1 base for J; bases not matched to a gene: 9. Looked up from germline, CDR1 is MGHRA and CDR2 is YSYEKL. In DNA form, the CDR3 reads TGCGCCAGCAGTCCAATGGGGACAGGGTCGAACACTGAAGCTTTCTTT. Translation gives CASSPMGTGSNTEAFF.

This rearrangement joins TRBV7-9 to TRBJ2-1; the D is unclear. The germline gives CDR1 SEHNR, CDR2 FQNEAQ (reference sequence). V dropped 4 bases and J dropped 6 bases, with 4 bases sitting between them. CDR3 length equals 11 residues. The DNA for the CDR3 is TGTGCCAGCAGCTCCAGCAATGAGCAGTTCTTC. Amino acids: CASSSSNEQFF.

J is TRBJ2-5 and V is TRBV27, with D tentatively TRBD1 (6 bases). This CDR3 has 14 amino acids. Germline assignment: CDR1 MNHEY and CDR2 SMNVEV (reference sequence). V was shortened by 6 bases and J by 2 bases, with 13 bases between the two germline ends. CDR3 sequence: CASSPLDRQETQYF. As DNA, the CDR3 is TGTGCCAGCAGCCCCCTCGACAGGCAAGAGACCCAGTACTTC.

The chain couples TRBV2 to TRBJ1-5, with D tentatively TRBD1 (6 bases). The germline gives CDR1 SNHLY, CDR2 FYNNEI. The CDR3 loop spans 15 amino acids. V was cut by 3 bases and J by 3 bases, with 12 bases left in between. CDR3 sequence: CASSEINRANQPQHF. The CDR3 nucleotides are TGTGCCAGCAGTGAGATTAACAGGGCCAATCAGCCCCAGCATTTT.